This TCR beta chain came from a study of shared clonotypes between healthy human individuals. Of note for this clone: The antigen is not known.

V was pared by 1 base and J by 3 bases, with 6 bases between. CDR3 size: 13 residues. CDR1 is SGHVS and CDR2 is FQNEAQ in the germline V gene. The assay was immunoSEQ multiplex PCR, and TCRdb's table has in-frame clones only and misses some. The sample shows hundreds of thousands of clones, roughly 95% of them seen only once. Naive-designated CD8 cells lacked CD45RO, were positively enriched for CCR7, and omitted terminally differentiated effector memory CD45RA+ cells. Overall study findings and caveats: Four donors shared about 5% of their naive CD4 clonotypes. The study generally estimated greater richness for naive than memory subsets.

The chain carries TRBV7-8 and TRBJ1-1; D is undetermined. The sequencing sample was made of naive CD8+ T cells sorted from blood. The receptor's source is a woman younger than 45 in good health. The CDR3 DNA is TGTGCCAGCAGCTTAGAGGTGGACACTGAAGCTTTCTTT. Residues: CASSLEVDTEAFF.